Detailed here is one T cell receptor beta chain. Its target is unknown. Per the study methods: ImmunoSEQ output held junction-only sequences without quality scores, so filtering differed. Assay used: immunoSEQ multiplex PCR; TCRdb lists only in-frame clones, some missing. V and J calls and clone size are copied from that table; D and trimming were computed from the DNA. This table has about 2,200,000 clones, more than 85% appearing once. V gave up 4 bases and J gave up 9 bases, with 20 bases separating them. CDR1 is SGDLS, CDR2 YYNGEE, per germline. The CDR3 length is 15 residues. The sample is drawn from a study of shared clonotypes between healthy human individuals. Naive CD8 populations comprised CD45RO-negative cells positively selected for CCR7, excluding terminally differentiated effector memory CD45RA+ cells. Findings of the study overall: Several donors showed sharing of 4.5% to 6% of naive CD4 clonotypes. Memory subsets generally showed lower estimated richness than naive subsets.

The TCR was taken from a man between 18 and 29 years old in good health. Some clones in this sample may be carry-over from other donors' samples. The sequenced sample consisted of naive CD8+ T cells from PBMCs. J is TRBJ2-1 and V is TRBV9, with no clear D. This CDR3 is CASSPNAPSGGEQFF. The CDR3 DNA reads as TGTGCCAGCAGCCCGAACGCTCCGTCTGGTGGTGAGCAGTTCTTC. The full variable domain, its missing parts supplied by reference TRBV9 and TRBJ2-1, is DSGVTQTPKHLITATGQRVTLRCSPRSGDLSVYWYQQSLDQGLQFLIQYYNGEERAKGNILERFSAQQFPDLHSELNLSSLELGDSALYFCASSPNAPSGGEQFFGPGTRLTVL.